This TCR beta chain was recovered during a study of cytomegalovirus exposure and HLA in healthy donors. This clone was seen more than once but under ten times. The PCR contained 60 Vbeta and 13 Jbeta primers. Sequenced by immunoSEQ multiplex PCR; TCRdb stores in-frame clones only, minus some. The sample has under 130,000 clones; 50% to 70% are singletons. The CDR3 sequence is 14 residues long. The trim removed 5 bases at V and 4 bases at J, leaving 10 bases unmatched. Germline CDR1 and CDR2: SQVTM and ANQGSEA. Sequencing used PBMCs. The genes are TRBV29-1 and TRBJ2-7; 8 bases fit TRBD1. This TCR was sampled from a man younger than 45 in good health and CMV-seropositive. The CDR3 DNA reads as TGCAGCGTTACCGGAACAGGGGGTCGATACGAGCAGTACTTC. It translates to CSVTGTGGRYEQYF.